These 15 T cell receptor beta chains were all obtained from the same sample, sequenced in a study of blood T cell repertoires in COVID-19. This table comes from immunoSEQ multiplex PCR, and its TCRdb copy is limited to in-frame clones, with some not included. The table lists over 90,000 clones, 89% of them singletons. The sequenced sample consisted of peripheral blood. The receptors were gathered from a woman aged 70-85 years with acute or convalescent COVID-19.

The CDR3: CASSIVSDGYTF. CDR3 DNA: TGTGCCAGTAGTATTGTGTCGGATGGCTACACCTTC. The V and J genes are TRBV19 and TRBJ1-2; D uncertain. CDR1 is LNHDA and CDR2 is SQIVND in the germline V gene (reference sequence). The CDR3 length is 12 residues. Trimming removed 3 bases from V and 6 bases from J, with 8 bases in between.

This chain links TRBV27 with TRBJ1-5; TRBD1 matches at 10 bases. CDR3 length equals 20 residues. The germline V gene has CDR1 MNHEY and CDR2 SMNVEV (reference sequence). V was clipped by 4 bases and J by 0 bases; unmatched bases: 15. The CDR3 loop is CASSSRTGGFNLNSNQPQHF. For the CDR3, the DNA is TGTGCCAGCAGTTCCCGGACAGGGGGGTTCAATCTAAATAGCAATCAGCCCCAGCATTTT.

The chain employs TRBV5-6 and TRBJ1-2; 8 bases are shared with TRBD1. This CDR3 region has 14 residues. Trimming took 1 base from V and 8 from J; bases not matched to a gene: 7. Per germline, CDR1 SGHDT and CDR2 YYEEEE. CDR3 region: CASSLSGQGLGYTF. The CDR3 region has the DNA TGTGCCAGCAGCTTGAGTGGACAGGGACTCGGCTACACCTTC. The full variable domain, completed using reference TRBV5-6 and TRBJ1-2, is DAGVTQSPTHLIKTRGQQVTLRCSPKSGHDTVSWYQQALGQGPQFIFQYYEEEERQRGNFPDRFSGHQFPNYSSELNVNALLLGDSALYLCASSLSGQGLGYTFGSGTRLTVV.

The V gene is TRBV10-1, the J gene TRBJ2-2; no clear D gene. This CDR3 is built from 15 residues. Germline values: CDR1 WNHNN, CDR2 SYGVQD (reference sequence). V lost 3 bases and J 2 bases, leaving 10 bases between the germline ends. The CDR3 coding sequence is TGCGCCAGCAGTGACAACGCGGATAACACCGGGGAGCTGTTTTTT. Its protein product is CASSDNADNTGELFF.

CDR3 coding DNA: TGTGCCAGCAGTTCGGACAGGGTCCATGGCTACACCTTC. This codes for CASSSDRVHGYTF. The chain joins TRBV6-4 to TRBJ1-2, with TRBD1 matching over 8 bases. The V gene end was trimmed by 5 bases and the J gene end by 6 bases; junction bases not matched to a gene: 5. Germline CDR1 is MRHNA and CDR2 is SNTAGT. The CDR3 runs 13 residues.

This chain links TRBV15 with TRBJ1-3; D perhaps matches TRBD1 (5 bases). Germline values: CDR1 LNHNV, CDR2 YYDKDF (reference sequence). The CDR3 has 16 amino acids. V was shortened by 3 bases and J by 2 bases, with 14 bases between the two germline ends. DNA for the CDR3: TGTGCCACCAGCAGCCCCAAAGCGGGGGCTGGAAACACCATATATTTT. Its protein product is CATSSPKAGAGNTIYF. Looking up the rest from reference TRBV15 and TRBJ1-3 gives the full variable domain: DAMVIQNPRYQVTQFGKPVTLSCSQTLNHNVMYWYQQKSSQAPKLLFHYYDKDFNNEADTPDNFQSRRPNTSFCFLDIRSPGLGDTAMYLCATSSPKAGAGNTIYFGEGSWLTVV.

CDR3 DNA sequence: TGTGCCAGCAGAAGGACAGGTAACACTGAAGCTTTCTTT. This codes for CASRRTGNTEAFF. This chain uses TRBV2 with TRBJ1-1; 7 bases match TRBD1. The V gene end was trimmed by 6 bases and the J gene end by 2 bases; junction bases not matched to a gene: 3. The CDR3 loop spans 13 amino acids. Germline V lookup: CDR1 SNHLY, CDR2 FYNNEI.

This rearrangement joins TRBV12-3 or TRBV12-4 to TRBJ2-7; D is ambiguous. CDR3 length equals 12 residues. Deletions cut 0 bases from V and 6 bases from J, with 6 bases between. CDR3 nucleotide sequence: TGTGCCAGCAGTTTAGCGATTAGCGAGCAGTACTTC. This encodes CASSLAISEQYF.

The chain recombines TRBV18 with TRBJ1-4; D is ambiguous. The CDR3 runs to 14 residues. Germline values: CDR1 KGHSH, CDR2 LQKENI. Trimming pared 2 bases from V and 1 base from J, leaving 5 bases between. The CDR3 loop is CASSPGGTNEKLFF. DNA for the CDR3: TGTGCCAGCTCACCAGGCGGAACTAATGAAAAACTGTTTTTT.

The chain joins TRBV6-5 to TRBJ1-4; D might be TRBD1 (5 bases). Deletions cut 2 bases from V and 0 bases from J, with 7 bases between. Germline loops: CDR1 MNHEY, CDR2 SVGAGI. There are 15 residues in the CDR3. The CDR3 nucleotides read TGTGCCAGCAGTTACGCGGGGGCAACTAATGAAAAACTGTTTTTT. This codes for CASSYAGATNEKLFF.

The chain joins TRBV6-5 to TRBJ1-5; the D gene is possibly TRBD1 (5 bases). The V gene lost 5 bases and the J gene lost 4 bases, with 9 bases spanning the gap. The CDR3 consists of 13 residues. CDR1 and CDR2 from the germline V gene are MNHEY and SVGAGI. The CDR3 nucleotides read TGTGCCAGCAGTAAGGAGGGGAATCAGCCCCAGCATTTT. Amino acids: CASSKEGNQPQHF.

The CDR3 here is CASNNGGATEAFF. The CDR3 DNA reads TGTGCCAGTAATAACGGGGGGGCCACTGAAGCTTTCTTT. The V and J genes are TRBV19 and TRBJ1-1, with D perhaps matching TRBD1 (6 bases). This CDR3 region has 13 residues. V lost 7 bases and J 4 bases, leaving 13 bases between the germline ends. Germline V gives CDR1 LNHDA, CDR2 SQIVND (reference sequence).

The chain couples TRBV7-8 to TRBJ2-7, with TRBD2 matching 7 bases. CDR1 SGHVS and CDR2 FQNEAQ come from the germline V gene. The CDR3 covers 15 residues. The ends lost 3 bases at V and 4 bases at J; junction bases unmatched: 9. CDR3 region: CASSFNPGGTYEQYF. CDR3 in DNA: TGTGCCAGCAGCTTTAATCCGGGAGGCACGTACGAGCAGTACTTC.

The chain carries TRBV6-1 and TRBJ1-1; D is uncertain. Germline V gives CDR1 MNHNS, CDR2 SASEGT. The CDR3 runs to 17 residues. V shed 2 bases and J shed 1 base, with 17 bases lying between them. The CDR3 DNA sequence: TGTGCCAGCAGTGAATTGGCGGGATTCGTATGGAACACTGAAGCTTTCTTT. Translation gives CASSELAGFVWNTEAFF.

The rearrangement links TRBV19 to TRBJ1-5; a weak D match, TRBD1 (6 bases). This CDR3 region has 16 residues. Trimming removed 4 bases at V and 5 bases at J, with 18 bases between. Germline V lookup: CDR1 LNHDA, CDR2 SQIVND (reference sequence). Here the CDR3 reads CASSRPVKGDHQPQHF. The CDR3 coding sequence is TGTGCCAGTAGTAGGCCGGTAAAGGGGGACCATCAGCCCCAGCATTTT.